This T cell receptor (beta chain) was profiled in a study of blood T cell repertoires in COVID-19. Study details: Both acute and convalescent COVID-19 samples were obtained from the United States, Italy and Spain. T cells, B-cell-depleted T cells, or PBMCs provided the cDNA or gDNA that served as material.

Germline lookup yields CDR1 SGHTA and CDR2 FQGNSA. J lost 0 bases, V lost 5 bases, and 3 bases had no gene match. The CDR3 loop spans 14 amino acids. Authors' analysis steps: Counts of nucleated cells, estimated from reference gene primer amplification, were obtained. Clones were sequenced by immunoSEQ multiplex PCR, and TCRdb holds only the in-frame ones, with some missing. The DNA gave D and trimming, while V, J and clone size come from that table. The table has a few hundred thousand clones, 84% seen once. This clonotype was obtained from a woman in her thirties or forties who had recovered from COVID-19. The chain carries TRBV7-2 and TRBJ2-5; TRBD2 agrees at 7 bases. Material for sequencing was peripheral blood. The CDR3 DNA reads TGTGCCAGCAGCAGTCTAGCGGACCAAGAGACCCAGTACTTC. Translating it yields CASSSLADQETQYF.